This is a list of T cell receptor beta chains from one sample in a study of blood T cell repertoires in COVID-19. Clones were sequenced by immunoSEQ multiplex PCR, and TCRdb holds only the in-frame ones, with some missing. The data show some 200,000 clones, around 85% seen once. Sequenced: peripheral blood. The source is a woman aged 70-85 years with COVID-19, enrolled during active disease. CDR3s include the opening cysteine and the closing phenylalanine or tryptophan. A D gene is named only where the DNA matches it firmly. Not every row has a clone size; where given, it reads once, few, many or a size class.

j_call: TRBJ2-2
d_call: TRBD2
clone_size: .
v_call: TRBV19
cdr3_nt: TGTGCCAGTAGTAAAGGACTAGCGGGAGGGCTAGGGGTGAGGGCCGGGGAGCTGTTTTTT
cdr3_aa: CASSKGLAGGLGVRAGELFF

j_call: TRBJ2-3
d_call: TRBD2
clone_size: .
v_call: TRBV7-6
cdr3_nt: TGTGCCAGCAGGGGGACTAGCGGGAGGGCCTTCGCAGATACGCAGTATTTT
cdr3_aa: CASRGTSGRAFADTQYF

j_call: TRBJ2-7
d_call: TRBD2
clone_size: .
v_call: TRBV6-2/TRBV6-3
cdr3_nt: TGTGCCAGCAGTTCACCGGGACTACCAACCTACGAGCAGTACTTC
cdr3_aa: CASSSPGLPTYEQYF

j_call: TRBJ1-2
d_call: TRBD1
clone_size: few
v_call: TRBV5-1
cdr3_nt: TGCGCCAGCAGCTTCGGACAGGGAGGGTCTGGCTACACCTTC
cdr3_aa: CASSFGQGGSGYTF

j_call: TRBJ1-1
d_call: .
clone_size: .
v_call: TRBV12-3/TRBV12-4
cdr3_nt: TGTGCCAGCAGTCTTGACAGGCCCACTGAAGCTTTCTTT
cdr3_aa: CASSLDRPTEAFF

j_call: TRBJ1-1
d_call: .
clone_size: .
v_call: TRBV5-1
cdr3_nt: TGCGCCAGCAGCTTCGGGGGGCGAGACACTGAAGCTTTCTTT
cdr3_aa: CASSFGGRDTEAFF

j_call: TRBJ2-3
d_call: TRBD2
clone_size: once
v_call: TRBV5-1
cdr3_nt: TGCGCCAGCAGCCTCAAGGGGACTAGCGGCAGCACAGATACGCAGTATTTT
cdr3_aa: CASSLKGTSGSTDTQYF

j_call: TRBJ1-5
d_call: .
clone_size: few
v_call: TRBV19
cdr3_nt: TGTGCCAGTAGTATATACAGGGTGACTCTACCTCAGCCCCAGCATTTT
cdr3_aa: CASSIYRVTLPQPQHF

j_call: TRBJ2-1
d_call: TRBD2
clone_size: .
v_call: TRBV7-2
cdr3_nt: TGTGCCAGCTCAAAGTCGGGGGGTACCTACAATGAGCAGTTCTTC
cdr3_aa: CASSKSGGTYNEQFF

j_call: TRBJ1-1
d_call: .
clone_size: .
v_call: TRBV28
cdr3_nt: TGTGCCAGCAGCCCCCCACGGGGGAGGGACACTGAAGCTTTCTTT
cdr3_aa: CASSPPRGRDTEAFF

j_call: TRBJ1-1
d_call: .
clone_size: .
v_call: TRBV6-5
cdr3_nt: TGTGCCAGCAGCCCCTGGGGGGGAGCGAACACTGAAGCTTTCTTT
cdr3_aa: CASSPWGGANTEAFF

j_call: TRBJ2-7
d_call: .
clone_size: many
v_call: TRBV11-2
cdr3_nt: TGTGCCAGCAGCCCCCGGACAGCTAGCTACGAGCAGTACTTC
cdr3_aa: CASSPRTASYEQYF

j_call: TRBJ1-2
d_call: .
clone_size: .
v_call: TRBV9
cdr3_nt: TGTGCCAGCAGCGCAGACGGCGGCAGCTATGGCTACACCTTC
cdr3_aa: CASSADGGSYGYTF

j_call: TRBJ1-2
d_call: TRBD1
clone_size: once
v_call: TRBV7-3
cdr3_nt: TGTGCCAGCAGGCCCGACAGGGGCAACTATGGCTACACCTTC
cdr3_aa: CASRPDRGNYGYTF

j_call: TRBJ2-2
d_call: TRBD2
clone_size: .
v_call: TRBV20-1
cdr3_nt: TGCAGTGCTAGTCCTTTCGGGGGGGGCCGTATCGGGGAGCTGTTTTTT
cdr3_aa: CSASPFGGGRIGELFF

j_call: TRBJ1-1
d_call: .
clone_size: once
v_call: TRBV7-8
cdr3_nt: TGTGCCAGCAGCTCTAGTTTGAACACTGAAGCTTTCTTT
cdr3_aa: CASSSSLNTEAFF

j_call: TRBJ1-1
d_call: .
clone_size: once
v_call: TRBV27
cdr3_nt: TGTGCCAGCAGGCTAGGGGGGGAAGAGGGTTGGGACACTGAAGCTTTCTTT
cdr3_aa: CASRLGGEEGWDTEAFF

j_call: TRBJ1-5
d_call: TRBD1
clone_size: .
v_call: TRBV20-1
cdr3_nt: TGCAGTGCTAGTAATCCGTTACAGGGGGTTTTTGGAGGCAATCAGCCCCAGCATTTT
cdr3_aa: CSASNPLQGVFGGNQPQHF

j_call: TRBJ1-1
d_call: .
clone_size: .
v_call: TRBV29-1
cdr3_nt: TGCAGCGTTGAATGGGGCCAGGGGAACACTGAAGCTTTCTTT
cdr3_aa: CSVEWGQGNTEAFF

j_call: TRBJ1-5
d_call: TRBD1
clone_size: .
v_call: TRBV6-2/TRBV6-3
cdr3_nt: TGTGCCAGCAGTCATCCCGGGACAGGGGGCAGTCAGCCCCAGCATTTT
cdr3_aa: CASSHPGTGGSQPQHF

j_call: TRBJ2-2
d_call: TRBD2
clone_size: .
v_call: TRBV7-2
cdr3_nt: TGTGCCAGCAGCTTAGATCTAGCGGGAGTAAGCACCGGGGAGCTGTTTTTT
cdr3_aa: CASSLDLAGVSTGELFF

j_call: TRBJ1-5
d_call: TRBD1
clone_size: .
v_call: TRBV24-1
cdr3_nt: TGTGCCACCAGTGTAAAGGGACAGACCGATAATTATAGCAATCAGCCCCAGCATTTT
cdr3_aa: CATSVKGQTDNYSNQPQHF

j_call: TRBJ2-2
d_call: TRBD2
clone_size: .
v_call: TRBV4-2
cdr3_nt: TGTGCCAGCAGCCAAGATGAGGCCCGGGCTAGCGGGAGAACCGGGGAGCTGTTTTTT
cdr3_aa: CASSQDEARASGRTGELFF

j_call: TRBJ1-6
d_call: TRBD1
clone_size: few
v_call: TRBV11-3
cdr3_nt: TGTGCCAGCAGCAGGGACAGGGGGTCACCCCTCCACTTT
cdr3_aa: CASSRDRGSPLHF

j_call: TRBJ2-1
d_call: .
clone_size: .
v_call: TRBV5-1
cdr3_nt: TGCGCCAGCAGCTTGCTCGACAATGAGCAGTTCTTC
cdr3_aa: CASSLLDNEQFF

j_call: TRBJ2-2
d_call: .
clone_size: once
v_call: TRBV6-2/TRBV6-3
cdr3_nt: TGTGCCAGCAGTTACACAACAGGAACCGGGGAGCTGTTTTTT
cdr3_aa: CASSYTTGTGELFF

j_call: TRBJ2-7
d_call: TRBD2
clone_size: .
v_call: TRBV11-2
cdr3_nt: TGTGCCAGCAGCTCCGGACTAGCGGTGACCTACGAGCAGTACTTC
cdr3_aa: CASSSGLAVTYEQYF

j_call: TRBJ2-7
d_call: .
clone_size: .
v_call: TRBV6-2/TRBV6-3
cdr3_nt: TGTGCCAGCAGTTACTCCAGTCCCTACGAGCAGTACTTC
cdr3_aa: CASSYSSPYEQYF

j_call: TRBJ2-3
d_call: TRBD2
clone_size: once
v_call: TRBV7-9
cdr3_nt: TGTGCCAGCAGCGAATTCACTCCGGGACTAGAGACAGATACGCAGTATTTT
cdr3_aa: CASSEFTPGLETDTQYF

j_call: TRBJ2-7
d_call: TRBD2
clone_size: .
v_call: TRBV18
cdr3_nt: TGTGCCAGCTCACCACTAGCGGGGCTAGCCTACGAGCAGTACTTC
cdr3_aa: CASSPLAGLAYEQYF

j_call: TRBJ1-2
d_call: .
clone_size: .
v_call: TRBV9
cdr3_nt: TGTGCCAGCAGCACCAGGGTGAACTATGGCTACACCTTC
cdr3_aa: CASSTRVNYGYTF

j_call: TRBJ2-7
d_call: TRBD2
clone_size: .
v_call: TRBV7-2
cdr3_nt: TGTGCCAGCAGCTTAGGGACTAGCGGGAGGAGGGTCGGCTACGAGCAGTACTTC
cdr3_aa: CASSLGTSGRRVGYEQYF

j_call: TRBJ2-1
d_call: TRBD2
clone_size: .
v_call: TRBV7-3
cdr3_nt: TGTGCCAGCAGCTTAATTGGGGCTAGCGGGAGTAAGCAGTTCTTC
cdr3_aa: CASSLIGASGSKQFF

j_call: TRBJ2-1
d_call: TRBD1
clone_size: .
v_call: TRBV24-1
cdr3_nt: TGTGCCACCAGTGAACGACCTAGGACAGGGGCCCGCAATGAGCAGTTCTTC
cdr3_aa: CATSERPRTGARNEQFF